This T cell receptor beta chain originates from a study of neurological immune-mediated disorders. The output of every sequencing run, over 190 million TCR-beta sequences, came from 15-18 subjects. One entry per CDR3 protein, called by TCRdb with MiXCR from the 5' RACE reads. The table includes tens of thousands of distinct CDR3 sequences, over 8.5% detected once. This clonotype appeared many times. Time point described: technical triplicate 1. Unsorted libraries came from 2 million PBMCs stored at -80 °C. V dropped 5 bases and J dropped 0 bases, with 5 bases sitting between them. The CDR3 consists of 13 residues. CDR1 and CDR2 from the germline V gene are ENHRY and SYGVKD.

V usage is TRBV10-3 and J usage is TRBJ1-3, with D unresolved. The sequence derives from a man between 60 and 75 years old with HTLV-1-associated myelopathy (HAM/TSP). Sequences were obtained from PBMCs. In DNA form, the CDR3 reads TGTGCCATCAGTTCCACCTCTGGAAACACCATATATTTT. It encodes CAISSTSGNTIYF.